This TCR beta chain is drawn from a study of shared clonotypes between healthy human individuals. Study information: CD4 naive and memory got three plates each, CD8 naive two, CD8 memory one.

Naive CD8 cells comprised CD45RO-negative, CCR7-positively selected cells, excluding terminally differentiated effector memory CD45RA+ cells. Trimming left V 3 bases short and J 6 bases short, with 14 bases between. The V gene's germline CDR1 is LNHDA and CDR2 SQIVND (reference sequence). This CDR3 has 14 residues. On this clone itself: Its target is not known.

Libraries were prepared by immunoSEQ multiplex PCR; TCRdb keeps only in-frame clonotypes and omits some of them. The table shows about 2.1 million clones, with just over 90% occurring only once. The study, taken as a whole, reports: Among the subsets, naive ones generally showed larger estimated richness than memory ones.

The genes are TRBV19 and TRBJ1-2, with D tentatively TRBD1 (6 bases). The sequenced material came from naive CD8+ T cells from PBMCs. This clonotype was obtained from a man aged 18 to 30 in good health. Some clones in this sample may be carry-over from other donors' samples. The CDR3 DNA follows: TGTGCCAGTAGTATTTACAGGGAAAGCGATGGCTACACCTTC. Amino acid sequence: CASSIYRESDGYTF.